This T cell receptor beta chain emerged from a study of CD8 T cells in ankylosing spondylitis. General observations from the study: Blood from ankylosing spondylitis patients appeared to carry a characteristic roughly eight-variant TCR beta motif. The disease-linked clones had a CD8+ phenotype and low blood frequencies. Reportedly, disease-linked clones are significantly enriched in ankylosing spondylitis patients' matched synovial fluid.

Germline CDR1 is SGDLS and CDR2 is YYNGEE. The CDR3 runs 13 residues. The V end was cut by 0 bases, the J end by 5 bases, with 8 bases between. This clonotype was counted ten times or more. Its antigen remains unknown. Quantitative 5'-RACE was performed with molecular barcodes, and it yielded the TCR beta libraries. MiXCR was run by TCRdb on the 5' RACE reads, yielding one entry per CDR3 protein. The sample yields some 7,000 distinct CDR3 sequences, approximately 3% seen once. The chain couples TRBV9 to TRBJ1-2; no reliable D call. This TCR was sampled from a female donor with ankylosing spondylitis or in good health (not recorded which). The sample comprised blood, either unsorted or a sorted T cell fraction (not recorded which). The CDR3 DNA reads TGTGCCAGCAGCGTAGAGGATGGGTATGGCTACACCTTC. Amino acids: CASSVEDGYGYTF.